Listed here are 13 T cell receptor beta chains from one sample, sequenced in a study of blood T cell repertoires in COVID-19. Here immunoSEQ multiplex PCR was the method, and the copy in TCRdb shows in-frame clones only, minus some. The sample consists of 35,000 to 50,000 clones, around 82% of them appearing once. Material for sequencing was peripheral blood. These receptors were collected from a human donor in a cohort sampled during active COVID-19.

This chain uses TRBV9 with TRBJ2-1, with D possibly TRBD2 on 6 matching bases. The germline V gene has CDR1 SGDLS and CDR2 YYNGEE. This CDR3 spans 12 amino acids. Trimming shortened V by 0 bases and J by 8 bases, and 6 bases separated the two germline ends. The CDR3 sequence: CASSVGDYEQFF. DNA of the CDR3: TGTGCCAGCAGCGTAGGGGACTATGAGCAGTTCTTC.

The chain recombines TRBV7-9 with TRBJ1-1; D perhaps matches TRBD1 (6 bases). Germline CDR1 and CDR2: SEHNR and FQNEAQ (reference sequence). Trimming removed 5 bases at V and 0 bases at J, with 10 bases between. This CDR3 comprises 14 residues. The CDR3 DNA is TGTGCCAGCAGCCCACAGGGCATGAACACTGAAGCTTTCTTT. As protein: CASSPQGMNTEAFF.

As regards this clone: An end of the junction differs from the germline gene, which may be a read error. The chain couples TRBV2 to TRBJ1-2, with D unresolved. The CDR3 runs to 11 residues. Germline V gives CDR1 SNHLY, CDR2 FYNNEI. The CDR3 spells CASTLSDNIAF. CDR3 nucleotides: TGTGCCAGCACCCTCAGCGATAACATAGCCTTC.

The chain has TRBV4-2 and TRBJ2-3, with 7 bases matching TRBD2. With V trimmed by 6 bases and J by 0 bases, 6 bases remained unmatched. CDR1 and CDR2 (germline): LGHNA, YNFKEQ. The CDR3 totals 15 residues. The CDR3 sequence is CASSILASSTDTQYF. The DNA of the CDR3 is TGTGCCAGCAGTATACTAGCGAGTAGCACAGATACGCAGTATTTT.

The chain employs TRBV6-5 and TRBJ2-3; D gene unclear. The CDR3 has 14 amino acids. Trimming removed 8 bases from V and 1 base from J, with 13 bases in between. Germline CDR1 MNHEY, CDR2 SVGAGI. In DNA form, the CDR3 reads TGTGCCAGCCGTTCCTCCCGGGGCACAGATACGCAGTATTTT. Protein: CASRSSRGTDTQYF.

The rearrangement joins TRBV23-1 to TRBJ2-2; perhaps TRBD2 as D (7 bases). TRBV23-1 falls under the ORF class, with uncertain function. V was pared by 11 bases and J by 6 bases, with 19 bases between. The CDR3 length is 14 residues. CDR3 residues: CAGSQGGGSGELFF. The CDR3 bases are TGCGCCGGATCACAGGGCGGGGGCTCCGGGGAGCTGTTTTTT.

The sample holds a few counts of this clone. V is TRBV7-9 and J is TRBJ1-4; a weak D match, TRBD1 (6 bases). This CDR3 spans 16 amino acids. Germline V lookup: CDR1 SEHNR, CDR2 FQNEAQ (reference sequence). The germline V and J ends were trimmed by 5 bases and 4 bases, with 17 bases remaining between them. The CDR3 reads CASSGPTAGDNEKLFF. In DNA form, the CDR3 reads TGTGCCAGCAGCGGCCCCACGGCAGGGGATAATGAAAAACTGTTTTTT.

This chain uses TRBV1 with TRBJ2-7; whether TRBD2, the table's D call, matches the DNA was not checked. TRBV1 is labeled a pseudogene. This CDR3 spans 15 amino acids. CDR3 sequence: CTSSQALTSGGGQYF. The CDR3, as DNA: TGCACCAGCAGCCAAGCCCTAACTAGCGGGGGAGGGCAGTACTTC.

This chain uses TRBV7-9 with TRBJ1-5; tentative D call: TRBD1 (6 bases). With 4 bases removed from V and 4 bases from J, the gap between germline ends came to 11 bases. The CDR3 has 14 residues. Germline CDR1 reads SEHNR; CDR2 reads FQNEAQ (reference sequence). DNA for the CDR3: TGTGCCAGCAGCTCCATTGACAGGAATCAGCCCCAGCATTTT. It yields the protein CASSSIDRNQPQHF. The full variable domain, rest sourced from reference TRBV7-9 and TRBJ1-5, is DTGVSQNPRHKITKRGQNVTFRCDPISEHNRLYWYRQTLGQGPEFLTYFQNEAQLEKSRLLSDRFSAERPKGSFSTLEIQRTEQGDSAMYLCASSSIDRNQPQHFGDGTRLSIL.

The rearrangement joins TRBV19 to TRBJ2-3; 14 bases agree with TRBD2. The V and J ends lost 5 bases and 7 bases, in that order; junction bases with no gene match: 11. This CDR3 has 17 amino acids. The V gene's germline CDR1 is LNHDA and CDR2 SQIVND (reference sequence). The CDR3 loop reads CASSPQAGLAGENTQYF. CDR3 DNA: TGTGCCAGTAGTCCCCAAGCGGGACTAGCGGGGGAAAATACGCAGTATTTT.

This clone was seen only a few times. The chain combines TRBV28 with TRBJ1-5; TRBD1 aligns across 9 bases. This CDR3 has 15 amino acids. Germline CDR1 and CDR2: MDHEN and SYDVKM. With 6 bases clipped from V and 6 bases from J, the junction kept 9 bases outside the gene matches. CDR3 loop: CASRSQGAWRQPQHF. The CDR3 nucleotides are TGTGCCAGCAGGTCACAGGGGGCATGGCGTCAGCCCCAGCATTTT.

V gene TRBV5-1 combines with J gene TRBJ1-1, with a possible D match to TRBD1 (5 bases). Germline V CDR1 and CDR2: SGHRS, YFSETQ. V lost 3 bases and J lost 4, with 10 bases in between. This CDR3 contains 13 residues. The CDR3 sequence: CASSSRGGTEAFF. The DNA of the CDR3 is TGCGCCAGCAGCTCTCGGGGGGGCACTGAAGCTTTCTTT.

The genes are TRBV10-2 and TRBJ1-5; tentative D call: TRBD1 (6 bases). Per the germline V gene, CDR1 is WSHSY and CDR2 is SAAADI. V was trimmed by 2 bases and J by 7 bases, leaving 12 bases between them. The CDR3 is 14 residues long. CDR3 residues: CASSEMGAGQPQHF. As DNA, the CDR3 is TGCGCCAGCAGTGAGATGGGGGCAGGGCAGCCCCAGCATTTT.